The 9 T cell receptor beta chains below come from one sample, sequenced in a study of blood T cell repertoires in COVID-19. Repertoires were generated with immunoSEQ multiplex PCR, while TCRdb's copy carries only in-frame clones and drops some. Of over 20,000 clones listed, 85% to 90% are singletons. The sequenced material came from peripheral blood. The receptors were sampled from a man aged 65-85 years with acute or convalescent COVID-19.

The table lists this clone with a few counts. The CDR3 coding sequence is TGTGCCAGCAGCGTACTGGCTTATGCCTACAATGAGCAGTTCTTC. Amino acids: CASSVLAYAYNEQFF. V usage is TRBV9 and J usage is TRBJ2-1; no definite D call. V lost 1 base to trimming and J lost 2 bases, with 10 bases between them. The germline gives CDR1 SGDLS, CDR2 YYNGEE. The CDR3 loop spans 15 amino acids.

The chain employs TRBV7-2 and TRBJ1-4; TRBD1 might be the D (6 bases). This CDR3 comprises 14 residues. The V end lost 5 bases, the J end lost 4 bases, and 11 bases lay between the germline ends. Germline V lookup: CDR1 SGHTA, CDR2 FQGNSA. Here the CDR3 DNA reads TGTGCCAGCAGCATCGACAGGTATAATGAAAAACTGTTTTTT. It encodes CASSIDRYNEKLFF. The full variable domain, its missing parts supplied by reference TRBV7-2 and TRBJ1-4, is GAGVSQSPSNKVTEKGKDVELRCDPISGHTALYWYRQSLGQGLEFLIYFQGNSAPDKSGLPSDRFSAERTGGSVSTLTIQRTQQEDSAVYLCASSIDRYNEKLFFGSGTQLSVL.

CDR3 sequence reads: CATKGQGPEAFF. CDR3 DNA sequence: TGTGCCACCAAGGGACAGGGCCCTGAAGCTTTCTTT. The chain carries TRBV15 and TRBJ1-1; 9 nucleotides align to TRBD1. CDR1 LNHNV and CDR2 YYDKDF come from the germline V gene (reference sequence). With 7 bases clipped from V and 6 bases from J, the junction kept 3 bases outside the gene matches. This CDR3 is built from 12 residues.

This chain uses TRBV7-2 with TRBJ2-7; a possible D gene is TRBD2 (6 bases). The V end lost 2 bases, the J end lost 3 bases, and 11 bases lay between the germline ends. Germline loops: CDR1 SGHTA, CDR2 FQGNSA. The CDR3 extends over 14 amino acids. The CDR3: CASSLNSGNYEQYF. CDR3 DNA sequence: TGTGCCAGCAGCTTAAATAGCGGAAACTACGAGCAGTACTTC.

The chain carries TRBV7-2 and TRBJ2-7, with 9 bases that match TRBD1. Germline trimming cut 5 bases from V and 1 base from J; bases unmatched to any gene: 9. The length of the CDR3 is 16 residues. Germline V gives CDR1 SGHTA, CDR2 FQGNSA. DNA of the CDR3: TGTGCCAGCAGCCGTAGGCCGGGACAGGGATCCTACGAGCAGTACTTC. It yields the protein CASSRRPGQGSYEQYF.

The rearrangement links TRBV5-1 to TRBJ2-7, with TRBD1 matching 9 bases. Germline CDR1 SGHRS, CDR2 YFSETQ. CDR3 size: 14 residues. Losses at the gene ends were 2 bases for V and 6 bases for J; bases not matched to a gene: 6. The CDR3 loop is CASSLPGQGFEQYF. CDR3 in DNA: TGCGCCAGCAGCTTACCCGGACAGGGGTTCGAGCAGTACTTC.

V is TRBV6-4 and J is TRBJ2-1; tentatively, D is TRBD2 (6 bases). This CDR3 is 14 amino acids long. Trimming cost V 5 bases and J 6 bases, with 14 bases left between them. Germline V gene sequence: CDR1 MRHNA, CDR2 SNTAGT. The chain's CDR3 is CASSREGTSNEQFF. CDR3 coding DNA: TGTGCCAGCAGTCGGGAAGGGACTTCCAATGAGCAGTTCTTC.

The chain joins TRBV6-2 or TRBV6-3 to TRBJ1-1; 10 bases are a match to TRBD1. Germline CDR1 is MNHEY and CDR2 is SVGEGT. J lost 0 bases, V lost 6 bases, and 16 bases had no gene match. CDR3 length: 19 residues. The CDR3 reads CASSPDRGRLVGVNTEAFF. The CDR3, as DNA: TGTGCCAGCAGCCCAGACAGGGGGCGTTTAGTTGGGGTGAACACTGAAGCTTTCTTT.

This clone was recorded only once. The chain carries TRBV5-6 and TRBJ1-1, with 7 bases lining up with TRBD1. This CDR3 has 14 amino acids. The germline V gene encodes CDR1 SGHDT and CDR2 YYEEEE. Losses at the gene ends were 3 bases for V and 5 bases for J; bases not matched to a gene: 7. This CDR3 is CASSSYRGNTEAFF. DNA for the CDR3: TGTGCCAGCAGCTCGTACAGGGGAAATACTGAAGCTTTCTTT.